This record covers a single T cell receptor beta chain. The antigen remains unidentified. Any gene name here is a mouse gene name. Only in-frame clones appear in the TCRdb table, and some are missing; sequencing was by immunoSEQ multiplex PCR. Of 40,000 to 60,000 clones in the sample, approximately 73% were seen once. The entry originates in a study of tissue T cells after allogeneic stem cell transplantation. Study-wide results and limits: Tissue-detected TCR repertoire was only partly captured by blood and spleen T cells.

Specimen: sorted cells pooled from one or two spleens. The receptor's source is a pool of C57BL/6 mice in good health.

The DNA read from the CDR3 is TGTGCAAGCAGCCCTCAGAGTTCCAACGAAAGATTATTT. This sequence encodes CASSPQSSNERLF. The entire CDR3 protein reads CASSPQSSNERLFF. This chain joins TRBV16 and TRBJ1-4; D unresolved. With the read ending 1 residue before the CDR3 end, the germline J gene is used to fill in that end. Trimming took 5 bases from V and 1 from J, leaving 8 bases between them. The length of the CDR3 is 14 residues. Germline V gene lookup returns CDR1 SGHSA and CDR2 FRNQAP.